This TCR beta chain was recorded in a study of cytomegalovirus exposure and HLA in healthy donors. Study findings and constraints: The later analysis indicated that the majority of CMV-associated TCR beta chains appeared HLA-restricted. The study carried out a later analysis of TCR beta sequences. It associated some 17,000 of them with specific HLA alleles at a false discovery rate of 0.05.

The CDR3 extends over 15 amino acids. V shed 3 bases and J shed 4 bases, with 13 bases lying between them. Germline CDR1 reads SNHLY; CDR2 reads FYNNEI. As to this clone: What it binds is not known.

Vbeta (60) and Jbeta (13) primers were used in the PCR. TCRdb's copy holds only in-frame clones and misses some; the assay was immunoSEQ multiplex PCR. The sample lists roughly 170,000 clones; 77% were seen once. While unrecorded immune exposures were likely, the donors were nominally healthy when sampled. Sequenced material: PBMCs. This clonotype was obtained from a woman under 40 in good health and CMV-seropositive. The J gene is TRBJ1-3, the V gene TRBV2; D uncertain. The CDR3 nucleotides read TGTGCCAGCAGTGACAGGAGAGGGATCGGAAACACCATATATTTT. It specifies CASSDRRGIGNTIYF.